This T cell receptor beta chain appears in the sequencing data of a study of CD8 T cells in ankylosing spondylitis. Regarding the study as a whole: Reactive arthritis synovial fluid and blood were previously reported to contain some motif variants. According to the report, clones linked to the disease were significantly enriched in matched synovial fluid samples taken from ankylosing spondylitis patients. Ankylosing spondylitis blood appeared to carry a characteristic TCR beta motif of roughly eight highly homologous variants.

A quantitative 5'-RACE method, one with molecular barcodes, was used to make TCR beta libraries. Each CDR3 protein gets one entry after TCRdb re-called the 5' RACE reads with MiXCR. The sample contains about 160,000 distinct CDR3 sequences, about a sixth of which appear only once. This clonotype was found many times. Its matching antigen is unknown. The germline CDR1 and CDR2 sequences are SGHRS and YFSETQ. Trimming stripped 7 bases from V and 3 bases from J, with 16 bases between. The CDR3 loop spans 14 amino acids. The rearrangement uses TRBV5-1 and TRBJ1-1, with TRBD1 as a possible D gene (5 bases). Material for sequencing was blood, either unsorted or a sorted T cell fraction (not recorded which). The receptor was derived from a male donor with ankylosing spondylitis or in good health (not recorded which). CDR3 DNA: TGCGCCAGCGCCCAGGGAGGTGGGTACACTGAAGCTTTCTTT. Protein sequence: CASAQGGGYTEAFF.